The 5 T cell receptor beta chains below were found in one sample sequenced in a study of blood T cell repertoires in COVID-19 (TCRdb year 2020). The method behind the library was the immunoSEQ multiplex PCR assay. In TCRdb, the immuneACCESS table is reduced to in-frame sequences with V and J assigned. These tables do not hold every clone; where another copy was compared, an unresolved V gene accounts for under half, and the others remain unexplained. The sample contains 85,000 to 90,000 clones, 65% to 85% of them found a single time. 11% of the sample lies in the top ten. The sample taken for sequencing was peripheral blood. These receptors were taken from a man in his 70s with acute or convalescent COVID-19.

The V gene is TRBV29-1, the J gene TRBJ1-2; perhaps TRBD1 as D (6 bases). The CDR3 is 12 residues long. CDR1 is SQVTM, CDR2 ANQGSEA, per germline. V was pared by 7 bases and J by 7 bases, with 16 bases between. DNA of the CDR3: TGCAGCGCTCGACAGGACAAGGGTGGCTACACCTTC. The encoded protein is CSARQDKGGYTF.

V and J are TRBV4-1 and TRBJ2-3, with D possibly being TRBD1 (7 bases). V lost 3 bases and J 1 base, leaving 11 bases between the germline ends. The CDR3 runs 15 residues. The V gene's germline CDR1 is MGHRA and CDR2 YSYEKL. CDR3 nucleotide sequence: TGCGCCAGCAGCCAGGGGGGACAGCGCACAGATACGCAGTATTTT. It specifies CASSQGGQRTDTQYF.

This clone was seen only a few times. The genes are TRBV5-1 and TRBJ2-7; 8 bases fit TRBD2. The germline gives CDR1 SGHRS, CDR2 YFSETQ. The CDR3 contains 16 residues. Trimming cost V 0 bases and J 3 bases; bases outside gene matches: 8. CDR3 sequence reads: CASSLESGGSLYEQYV. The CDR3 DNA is TGCGCCAGCAGCTTGGAAAGCGGGGGTTCCCTCTACGAGCAGTACGTC.

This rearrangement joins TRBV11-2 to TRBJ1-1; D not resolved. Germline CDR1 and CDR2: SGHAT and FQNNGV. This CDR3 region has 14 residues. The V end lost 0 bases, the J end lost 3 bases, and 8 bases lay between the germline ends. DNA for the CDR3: TGTGCCAGCAGCTTAGATGGAGTCGACACTGAAGCTTTCTTT. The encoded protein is CASSLDGVDTEAFF. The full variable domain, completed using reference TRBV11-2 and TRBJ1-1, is EAGVAQSPRYKIIEKRQSVAFWCNPISGHATLYWYQQILGQGPKLLIQFQNNGVVDDSQLPKDRFSAERLKGVDSTLKIQPAKLEDSAVYLCASSLDGVDTEAFFGQGTRLTVV.

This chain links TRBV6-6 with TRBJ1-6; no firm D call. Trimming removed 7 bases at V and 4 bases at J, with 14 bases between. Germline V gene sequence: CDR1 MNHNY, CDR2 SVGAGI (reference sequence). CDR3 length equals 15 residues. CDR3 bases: TGTGCCAGCACCACGAGAGGGCCATATAATTCACCCCTCCACTTT. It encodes CASTTRGPYNSPLHF.